This T cell receptor (beta chain) was sequenced during a study of blood T cell repertoires in COVID-19. Across the whole study: Acute and convalescent COVID-19 specimens originated in the United States, Italy and Spain. Sample material is recorded as cDNA or gDNA derived from T cells, B-cell-depleted T cells, or PBMCs.

CDR3 length: 11 amino acids. V shed 1 base and J shed 8 bases, with 6 bases lying between them. The V gene's germline CDR1 is SGHDT and CDR2 YYEEEE. The data were produced by immunoSEQ multiplex PCR, yet TCRdb's version contains in-frame clones alone and is incomplete. The sample lists fewer than 500,000 clones, about 90% occurring once. Participants were aged roughly 18 to 89 years from about two dozen US areas. This sequence was found in a man between 25 and 39 years old who had recovered from COVID-19. The chain combines TRBV5-6 with TRBJ1-2; D is unclear. The sequenced sample consisted of PBMCs or T cells enriched from blood (not recorded which). The CDR3, as DNA: TGTGCCAGCAGCTTGTCGACAGGCTACACCTTC. Its translation: CASSLSTGYTF.